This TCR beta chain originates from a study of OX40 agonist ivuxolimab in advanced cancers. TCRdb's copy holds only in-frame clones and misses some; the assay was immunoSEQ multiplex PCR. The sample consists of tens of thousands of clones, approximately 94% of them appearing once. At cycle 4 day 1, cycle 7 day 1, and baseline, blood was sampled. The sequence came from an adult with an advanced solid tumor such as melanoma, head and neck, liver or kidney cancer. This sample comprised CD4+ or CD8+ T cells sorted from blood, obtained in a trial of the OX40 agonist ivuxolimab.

The CDR3 is CASRAGGPYVNEQFF. DNA of the CDR3: TGTGCCAGCAGGGCAGGGGGCCCCTACGTCAATGAGCAGTTCTTC. The V call is TRBV11-2, the J call TRBJ2-1, with 8 bases lining up with TRBD1. Germline assignment: CDR1 SGHAT and CDR2 FQNNGV. Germline trimming cut 6 bases from V and 6 bases from J; bases unmatched to any gene: 10. CDR3 length equals 15 residues.